The 2 T cell receptor beta chains in this list originate from one sample, sequenced in a study of T cells in Graves' hyperthyroidism and ophthalmopathy. There were TCR beta CDR3 regions amplified from RNA transcripts. With the HTBI primer set, the TCR CDR3 went through a first round of RT-PCR. TCRdb reprocessed the multiplex PCR reads with MiXCR, giving one entry per CDR3 protein. Of 600,000 or so distinct CDR3 sequences in the sample, 46% were seen once. Sequenced material: peripheral blood or thyroid tissue (not recorded which). Receptors originate from a woman between 18 and 29 years old with Graves' hyperthyroidism.

This rearrangement joins TRBV20-1 to TRBJ1-4; no clear D gene. Trimming stripped 0 bases from V and 8 bases from J, with 10 bases between. The CDR3 extends over 13 amino acids. Germline V gene lookup returns CDR1 DFQATT and CDR2 SNEGSKA (reference sequence). The CDR3 sequence is CSARDFSSEKLFF. The CDR3 nucleotides read TGCAGTGCTAGAGATTTCTCCTCCGAAAAACTGTTTTTT.

Details on this clonotype: Since a much larger clone is just one base distant, this may be a read error. This chain links TRBV10-3 with TRBJ2-7, with 7 bases aligning to TRBD1. This CDR3 spans 14 amino acids. Germline V gives CDR1 ENHRY, CDR2 SYGVKD. The V gene end was trimmed by 4 bases and the J gene end by 4 bases; junction bases not matched to a gene: 7. The CDR3 region is CAISGQGSGYEQYF. CDR3 bases: TGTGCCATCAGTGGACAGGGTTCAGGGTACGAGCAGTACTTC.